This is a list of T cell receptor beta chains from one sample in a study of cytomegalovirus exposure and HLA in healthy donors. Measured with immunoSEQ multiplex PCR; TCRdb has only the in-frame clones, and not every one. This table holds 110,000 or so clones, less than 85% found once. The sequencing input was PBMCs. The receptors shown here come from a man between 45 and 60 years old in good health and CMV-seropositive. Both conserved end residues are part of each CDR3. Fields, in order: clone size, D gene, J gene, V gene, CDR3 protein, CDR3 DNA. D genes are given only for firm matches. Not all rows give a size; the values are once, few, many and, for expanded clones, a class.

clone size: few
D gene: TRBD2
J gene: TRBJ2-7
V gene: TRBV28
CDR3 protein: CASSSLTSGARYEQYF
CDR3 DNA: TGTGCCAGCAGTTCCCTTACTAGCGGGGCCAGGTACGAGCAGTACTTC

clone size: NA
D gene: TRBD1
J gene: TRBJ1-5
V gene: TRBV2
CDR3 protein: CASSGDRGPIQPQHF
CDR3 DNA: TGTGCCAGCAGTGGGGACAGGGGGCCCATTCAGCCCCAGCATTTT

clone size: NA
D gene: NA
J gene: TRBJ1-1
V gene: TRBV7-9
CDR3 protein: CASSLSQGTSTEAFF
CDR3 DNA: TGTGCCAGCAGCTTATCCCAGGGTACGTCCACTGAAGCTTTCTTT

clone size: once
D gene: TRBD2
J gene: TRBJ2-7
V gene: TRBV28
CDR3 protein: CASSLGGLAGREQYF
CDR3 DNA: TGTGCCAGCAGTTTAGGGGGACTAGCGGGACGGGAGCAGTACTTC

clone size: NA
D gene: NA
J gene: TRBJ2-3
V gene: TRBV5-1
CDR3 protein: CASSLSGGSTDTQYF
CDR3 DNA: TGCGCCAGCAGCTTGAGTGGCGGGAGCACAGATACGCAGTATTTT

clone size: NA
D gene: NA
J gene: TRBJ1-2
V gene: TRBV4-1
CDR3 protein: CASSQRREPPYTF
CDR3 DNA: TGCGCCAGCAGCCAGCGAAGGGAGCCCCCATACACCTTC

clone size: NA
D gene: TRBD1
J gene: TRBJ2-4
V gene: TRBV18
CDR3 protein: CASSPPTGVNIQYF
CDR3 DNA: TGTGCCAGCTCACCACCGACAGGGGTGAACATTCAGTACTTC

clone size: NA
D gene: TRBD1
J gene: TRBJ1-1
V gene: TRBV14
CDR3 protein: CASSDRGWNTEAFF
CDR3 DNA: TGTGCCAGCAGCGACAGGGGTTGGAACACTGAAGCTTTCTTT

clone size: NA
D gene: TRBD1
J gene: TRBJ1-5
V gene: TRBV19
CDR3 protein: CASSRRQGARQPQHF
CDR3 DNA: TGTGCCAGTAGTAGGAGGCAGGGGGCGCGTCAGCCCCAGCATTTT

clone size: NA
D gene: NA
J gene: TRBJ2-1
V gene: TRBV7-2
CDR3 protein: CASSLYPDSYVEQFF
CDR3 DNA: TGTGCCAGCAGCTTATATCCGGACTCGTATGTTGAGCAGTTCTTC

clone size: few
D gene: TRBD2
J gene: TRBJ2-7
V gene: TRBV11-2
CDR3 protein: CASSLGLAGGYEQYF
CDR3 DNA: TGTGCCAGCAGCTTAGGACTAGCGGGAGGCTACGAGCAGTACTTC

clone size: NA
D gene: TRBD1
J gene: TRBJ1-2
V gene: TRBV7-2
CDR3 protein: CASSVGGQGVYTF
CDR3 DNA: TGTGCCAGCAGCGTAGGGGGACAGGGTGTCTACACCTTC

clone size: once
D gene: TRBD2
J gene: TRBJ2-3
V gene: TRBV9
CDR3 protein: CASSAGTSGRGGTDTQYF
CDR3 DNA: TGTGCCAGCAGCGCCGGGACTAGCGGGAGAGGGGGTACAGATACGCAGTATTTT